The 27 T cell receptor beta chains presented below share a single source sample, sequenced in a study of cytomegalovirus exposure and HLA in healthy donors. Vbeta (60) and Jbeta (13) primers were used in the PCR. Here immunoSEQ multiplex PCR was the method, and the copy in TCRdb shows in-frame clones only, minus some. The data show approximately 100,000 clones, roughly 80% seen once. Sample: PBMCs. The receptors shown here come from a man between 60 and 70 years old in good health and CMV-seropositive.

This CDR3 reads CASSPSQGTGYGYTF. DNA of the CDR3: TGTGCCAGCAGCCCCTCACAGGGGACAGGTTATGGCTACACCTTC. The rearrangement uses TRBV7-2 and TRBJ1-2, with 8 bases lining up with TRBD1. Germline V CDR1 and CDR2: SGHTA, FQGNSA. V lost 5 bases and J lost 5; bases outside the gene matches: 10. The CDR3 is made up of 15 amino acids.

The chain combines TRBV7-9 with TRBJ1-4; TRBD1 might be the D (6 bases). Looked up from germline, CDR1 is SEHNR and CDR2 is FQNEAQ (reference sequence). V lost 2 bases to trimming and J lost 8 bases, with 12 bases between them. The CDR3 totals 14 residues. The chain's CDR3 is CASSLTAGVEKLFF. CDR3 bases: TGTGCCAGCAGCTTAACGGCAGGGGTCGAAAAACTGTTTTTT.

The rearrangement links TRBV18 to TRBJ2-2; perhaps TRBD1 as D (5 bases). The CDR3 totals 15 residues. The germline V gene encodes CDR1 KGHSH and CDR2 LQKENI. Trimming pared 4 bases from V and 2 bases from J, leaving 11 bases between. CDR3 amino acids: CASSRVTGNTGELFF. CDR3 sequence (DNA): TGTGCCAGCTCACGGGTTACAGGAAACACCGGGGAGCTGTTTTTT.

The chain employs TRBV18 and TRBJ2-5; a weak D match, TRBD1 (5 bases). The germline V gene encodes CDR1 KGHSH and CDR2 LQKENI. The CDR3 sequence is 14 residues long. V lost 2 bases to trimming and J lost 2 bases, with 9 bases between them. CDR3 coding DNA: TGTGCCAGCTCACCAGGCGCAGGGCAAGAGACCCAGTACTTC. Protein: CASSPGAGQETQYF.

The chain links TRBV18 to TRBJ2-7; 7 nucleotides match TRBD2. Trimming cost V 2 bases and J 4 bases; bases outside gene matches: 8. The germline CDR1 and CDR2 sequences are KGHSH and LQKENI. The CDR3 spans 15 residues. The CDR3 nucleotides are TGTGCCAGCTCACCAGGCATGAAGCGGGGTTACGAGCAGTACTTC. Protein: CASSPGMKRGYEQYF.

There are a few counts of this clone. V gene TRBV5-4 combines with J gene TRBJ2-5; TRBD2 agrees at 10 bases. The V and J ends lost 4 bases and 5 bases, in that order; junction bases with no gene match: 8. Germline V gene lookup returns CDR1 SGHNT and CDR2 YYREEE (reference sequence). The CDR3 is 15 residues long. Written as DNA, the CDR3 is TGTGCCAGCAGCGAGCGGGGGGGCCGAGGGGAGACCCAGTACTTC. Encoded protein: CASSERGGRGETQYF.

This clone was detected only a few times. The chain uses TRBV5-1 and TRBJ1-2, with 8 nucleotides matching TRBD1. This CDR3 is built from 15 residues. The J segment lost 4 bases and the V segment lost 4 bases, leaving 9 bases of the junction unmatched. In germline, CDR1 is SGHRS, CDR2 YFSETQ. This CDR3 reads CASSAGTGQGYGYTF. The CDR3 bases are TGCGCCAGCAGCGCCGGGACAGGCCAGGGCTATGGCTACACCTTC.

V is TRBV9 and J is TRBJ1-4; TRBD1 matches 8 bases. Unmatched junction bases numbered 8, after V lost 0 bases and J lost 10 bases. Germline values: CDR1 SGDLS, CDR2 YYNGEE. The CDR3 length is 15 residues. In DNA form, the CDR3 reads TGTGCCAGCAGCGTAGGAGGACAGGGAGGGGGAAAACTGTTTTTT. Amino acid sequence: CASSVGGQGGGKLFF. The full variable domain, with the rest looked up from reference TRBV9 and TRBJ1-4, is DSGVTQTPKHLITATGQRVTLRCSPRSGDLSVYWYQQSLDQGLQFLIQYYNGEERAKGNILERFSAQQFPDLHSELNLSSLELGDSALYFCASSVGGQGGGKLFFGSGTQLSVL.

This chain joins TRBV7-6 and TRBJ1-2; 9 bases agree with TRBD1. CDR1 is SGHVS and CDR2 is FNYEAQ in the germline V gene. The junction had 11 bases not matched to a gene; V was cut back by 4 bases and J by 11 bases. The CDR3 covers 14 residues. The CDR3 protein is CASSSPGQGGSYTF. DNA for the CDR3: TGTGCCAGCAGCTCGCCGGGACAGGGAGGGTCGTACACCTTC.

This clone was observed once. V gene TRBV7-2 combines with J gene TRBJ1-1; a possible D gene is TRBD1 (5 bases). Trimming removed 2 bases at V and 6 bases at J, with 13 bases between. CDR1 is SGHTA and CDR2 is FQGNSA in the germline V gene. This CDR3 has 14 residues. The CDR3 sequence is CASSLRGNRAEAFF. In nucleotides, the CDR3 is TGTGCCAGCAGCTTAAGGGGTAATCGGGCTGAAGCTTTCTTT.

The chain carries TRBV7-2 and TRBJ1-1; D is ambiguous. V was cut by 5 bases and J by 1 base, with 11 bases left in between. CDR3 length: 14 residues. The germline gives CDR1 SGHTA, CDR2 FQGNSA. CDR3 protein: CASSKSQSNTEAFF. The CDR3 nucleotides are TGTGCCAGCAGCAAGTCACAGTCGAACACTGAAGCTTTCTTT.

V and J are TRBV7-3 and TRBJ2-2, with D uncertain. The V gene lost 2 bases and the J gene lost 4 bases, with 8 bases spanning the gap. CDR3 size: 14 residues. CDR1 and CDR2 from the germline V gene are SGHTA and FQGTGA. CDR3 DNA: TGTGCCAGCAGCTTAGCGGCAGTCACCGGGGAGCTGTTTTTT. Translated, it gives CASSLAAVTGELFF.

The V and J genes are TRBV6-6 and TRBJ2-3; weak D call: TRBD2 (6 bases). The CDR3 sequence is 12 residues long. V lost 5 bases to trimming and J lost 7 bases, with 10 bases between them. The germline V gene has CDR1 MNHNY and CDR2 SVGAGI (reference sequence). The CDR3 DNA is TGTGCCAGCAGTATTGCGGGGAATACGCAGTATTTT. It codes for CASSIAGNTQYF.

The chain recombines TRBV9 with TRBJ1-1; 9 nucleotides align to TRBD1. The germline V gene has CDR1 SGDLS and CDR2 YYNGEE. The CDR3 covers 18 residues. The J segment lost 1 base and the V segment lost 0 bases, leaving 10 bases of the junction unmatched. Here the CDR3 DNA reads TGTGCCAGCAGCGTAGTGACAGGGGGTGTCACTGGGAACACTGAAGCTTTCTTT. Protein: CASSVVTGGVTGNTEAFF.

DNA for the CDR3: TGCGCCAGCAGCTTAGATACAGCCTCTGGAAACACCATATATTTT. Protein: CASSLDTASGNTIYF. The gene calls are TRBV5-1 and TRBJ1-3; D gene uncertain. The V end was cut by 2 bases, the J end by 0 bases, with 9 bases between. Germline-derived CDR1 and CDR2 are SGHRS and YFSETQ. There are 15 residues in the CDR3.

A remark on this clone: A read error may produce the germline difference seen at one junction end. The rearrangement links TRBV2 to TRBJ1-2; no firm D call. The length of the CDR3 is 13 residues. Per germline, CDR1 SNHLY and CDR2 FYNNEI. CDR3: CASSEVKRPGRRF. The DNA of the CDR3 is TGTGCCAGCAGTGAGGTGAAAAGGCCTGGGAGGAGGTTC.

For the CDR3, the DNA is TGTGCCAGCAGCGCTAGCGGGGGGAGGTACAATGAGCAGTTCTTC. It encodes CASSASGGRYNEQFF. The V and J genes are TRBV9 and TRBJ2-1, with TRBD2 matching 11 bases. Per the germline V gene, CDR1 is SGDLS and CDR2 is YYNGEE. This CDR3 has 15 residues. The V and J ends lost 3 bases and 4 bases, in that order; junction bases with no gene match: 3.

This clone was seen just once. V is TRBV7-2 and J is TRBJ2-3, with 14 bases lining up with TRBD2. CDR3 length equals 16 residues. V shed 2 bases and J 4 bases; nucleotides not matched to a gene: 2. Germline CDR1 and CDR2: SGHTA and FQGNSA. The CDR3 DNA follows: TGTGCCAGCAGCTTAATGACTAGCGGGGGGGCAGATACGCAGTATTTT. Residues: CASSLMTSGGADTQYF. Combining the CDR3 with reference TRBV7-2 and TRBJ2-3 gives the whole variable domain GAGVSQSPSNKVTEKGKDVELRCDPISGHTALYWYRQSLGQGLEFLIYFQGNSAPDKSGLPSDRFSAERTGGSVSTLTIQRTQQEDSAVYLCASSLMTSGGADTQYFGPGTRLTVL.

This clone showed up just a few times. The genes are TRBV6-5 and TRBJ2-7; 8 nucleotides align to TRBD1. The junction had 4 bases not matched to a gene; V was cut back by 5 bases and J by 4 bases. This CDR3 comprises 13 residues. The germline V gene has CDR1 MNHEY and CDR2 SVGAGI. The CDR3 DNA reads as TGTGCCAGCAGTCCAGGGGGCCCTTACGAGCAGTACTTC. It is translated as CASSPGGPYEQYF.

The chain has TRBV9 and TRBJ1-2, with D unclear. This CDR3 has 13 amino acids. Trimming stripped 0 bases from V and 4 bases from J, with 7 bases between. Germline V gene data show CDR1 as SGDLS and CDR2 as YYNGEE. The CDR3 reads CASSVDRGYGYTF. CDR3 DNA: TGTGCCAGCAGCGTAGACCGAGGCTATGGCTACACCTTC.

Comments on this clone: At one of its ends the junction is not consistent with the germline gene, which may arise from a read error. The chain is built from TRBV7-7 and TRBJ2-5; TRBD2 aligns across 8 bases. Germline values: CDR1 SSHAT, CDR2 FNYEAQ (reference sequence). The CDR3 runs 13 residues. CDR3 sequence reads: CASSLKVKREQYF. The CDR3, as DNA: TGTGCTAGCAGCTTAAAGGTAAAGCGGGAGCAGTACTTC. Full variable domain (rest looked up from reference TRBV7-7 and TRBJ2-5): GAGVSQSPRYKVTKRGQDVTLRCDPISSHATLYWYQQALGQGPEFLTYFNYEAQPDKSGLPSDRFSAERPEGSISTLTIQRTEQRDSAMYRCASSLKVKREQYFGPGTRLLVL.

With respect to this clone: Germline is not matched at one junction end, which may reflect a read error. V usage is TRBV7-9 and J usage is TRBJ2-2; D gene unclear. The CDR3 is 16 amino acids. Germline V gene lookup returns CDR1 SEHNR and CDR2 FQNEAQ (reference sequence). Here the CDR3 reads CSSSLEVAGIGGELFF. The CDR3, as DNA: TGTTCCAGCAGCTTAGAGGTGGCAGGCATAGGCGGGGAGCTGTTTTTT.

The chain links TRBV14 to TRBJ2-1, with D possibly matching TRBD2 (5 bases). Between the trimmed V and J ends, which lost 4 bases and 4 bases, there was a span of 14 bases. The germline CDR1 and CDR2 sequences are SGHDN and FVKESK. The CDR3 runs to 15 residues. The CDR3 sequence is CASSRLAGSYNEQFF. The CDR3, as DNA: TGTGCCAGCAGCCGTCTGGCGGGTTCATACAATGAGCAGTTCTTC.

The chain has TRBV5-8 and TRBJ2-1; TRBD1 matches at 10 bases. The CDR3 is 12 amino acids. Germline values: CDR1 SGHTS, CDR2 YDEGEE. The V gene end was trimmed by 3 bases and the J gene end by 15 bases; junction bases not matched to a gene: 6. Here the CDR3 DNA reads TGTGCCAGCAGCTGGGACAGGGGAATTCTGTTCTTC. Protein: CASSWDRGILFF. Based on the CDR3 plus reference TRBV5-8 and TRBJ2-1, the full variable domain is EAGVTQSPTHLIKTRGQQATLRCSPISGHTSVYWYQQALGLGLQFLLWYDEGEERNRGNFPPRFSGRQFPNYSSELNVNALELEDSALYLCASSWDRGILFFGPGTRLTVL.

The V call is TRBV27, the J call TRBJ2-1, with D possibly TRBD2 on 5 matching bases. V dropped 4 bases and J dropped 0 bases, with 7 bases sitting between them. Germline-derived CDR1 and CDR2 are MNHEY and SMNVEV (reference sequence). The CDR3 is made up of 14 amino acids. The CDR3 DNA follows: TGTGCCAGCAGTTCAGGACTCTCCTACAATGAGCAGTTCTTC. Translating gives CASSSGLSYNEQFF.

The chain recombines TRBV11-3 with TRBJ1-3, with 8 bases aligning to TRBD1. Trimming took 0 bases from V and 4 from J; bases not matched to a gene: 5. The germline V gene encodes CDR1 SGHNT and CDR2 YENEEA. There are 16 residues in the CDR3. The CDR3 spells CASSLDEGTGGNTIYF. In nucleotides, the CDR3 is TGTGCCAGCAGCTTAGATGAGGGGACAGGAGGAAACACCATATATTTT.

V usage is TRBV9 and J usage is TRBJ2-7, with D perhaps TRBD1 (5 bases). The CDR3 extends over 18 amino acids. Germline V gene sequence: CDR1 SGDLS, CDR2 YYNGEE. The V gene lost 3 bases and the J gene lost 4 bases, with 26 bases spanning the gap. The DNA for the CDR3 is TGTGCCAGCAGCGAGGGGATAAGTCAGGCCGCCCTTAAATACGAGCAGTACTTC. Residues: CASSEGISQAALKYEQYF.